This T cell receptor beta chain was obtained from a study of cytomegalovirus exposure and HLA in healthy donors. Points from the study as a whole: As a later analysis showed, a missense DCLRE1C variant was linked to trimming of TCR beta V- and J-genes. The HLA-A and HLA-B alleles of most subjects were reportedly predicted accurately from TCR beta sequences.

Of note for this clone: Its antigen is not identified.

In germline, CDR1 is SNHLY, CDR2 FYNNEI. CDR3 length: 16 amino acids. The junction had 9 bases not matched to a gene; V was cut back by 9 bases and J by 2 bases. The PCR was carried out with 60 Vbeta primers and 13 Jbeta primers. Profiled with immunoSEQ multiplex PCR; TCRdb holds only in-frame clones, not every one. In the table there are a few hundred thousand clones, 65% to 80% of which are singletons. This clonotype originated in a girl aged 2-10 years in good health and CMV-seronegative. The chain joins TRBV2 to TRBJ2-1; TRBD2 matches 11 bases. Sequenced sample: PBMCs. For the CDR3, the DNA is TGTGCCAGAGGAGCCAGGGGACTAGCGGCCTACAATGAGCAGTTCTTC. As protein: CARGARGLAAYNEQFF. The whole variable domain, filled in from reference TRBV2 and TRBJ2-1, reads EPEVTQTPSHQVTQMGQEVILRCVPISNHLYFYWYRQILGQKVEFLVSFYNNEISEKSEIFDDQFSVERPDGSNFTLKIRSTKLEDSAMYFCARGARGLAAYNEQFFGPGTRLTVL.